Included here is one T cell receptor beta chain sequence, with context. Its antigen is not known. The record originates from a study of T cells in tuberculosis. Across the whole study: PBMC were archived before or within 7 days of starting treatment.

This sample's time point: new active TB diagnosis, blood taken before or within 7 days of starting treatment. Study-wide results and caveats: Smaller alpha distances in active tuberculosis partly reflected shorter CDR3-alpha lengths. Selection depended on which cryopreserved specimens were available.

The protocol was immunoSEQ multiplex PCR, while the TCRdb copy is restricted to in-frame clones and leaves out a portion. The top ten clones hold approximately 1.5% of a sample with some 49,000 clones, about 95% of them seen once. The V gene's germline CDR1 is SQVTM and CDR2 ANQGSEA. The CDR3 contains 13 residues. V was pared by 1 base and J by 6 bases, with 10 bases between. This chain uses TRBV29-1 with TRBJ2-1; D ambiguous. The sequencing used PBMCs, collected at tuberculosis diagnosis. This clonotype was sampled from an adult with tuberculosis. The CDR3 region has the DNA TGCAGCGTTGAAGGTGGAGCCCCCAATGAGCAGTTCTTC. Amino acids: CSVEGGAPNEQFF.